Many counts were recorded for the clone carrying this T cell receptor beta chain. Amplified regions were TCR beta CDR3 sequences from RNA transcripts. The HTBI primer set drove a first-round RT-PCR of the TCR CDR3. TCRdb recomputed calls from the multiplex PCR reads with MiXCR, one row per CDR3 protein. Of about 400,000 distinct CDR3 sequences listed, roughly 14% were seen once; the top ten hold 25% to 35%. This CDR3 has 18 amino acids. CDR1 is PRHDT, CDR2 FYEKMQ, per germline (reference sequence). V was clipped by 5 bases and J by 4 bases; unmatched bases: 14. The record originates from a study of T cells in Graves' hyperthyroidism and ophthalmopathy.

Material: blood. This TCR was recovered from a woman under 30 with Graves' hyperthyroidism that later progressed to Graves' ophthalmopathy. The chain recombines TRBV13 with TRBJ2-5; 12 nucleotides agree with TRBD2. The CDR3 DNA reads as TGTGCCAGCAGCGCCGCCGTGGCTAGCGGGAGGGCCTCAGAGACCCAGTACTTC. It encodes CASSAAVASGRASETQYF.